The subject of this entry is one TCR beta chain. The data belong to a study of blood T cell repertoires in COVID-19. The CDR3 has 17 amino acids. CDR1 is MDHEN and CDR2 is SYDVKM in the germline V gene. Germline trimming cut 8 bases from V and 6 bases from J; bases unmatched to any gene: 18. This table comes from immunoSEQ multiplex PCR, and its TCRdb copy is limited to in-frame clones, with some not included. The sample comprises 130,000 or so clones, 84% of which are singletons, and almost 9% rests with the top ten. This sequence was found in a man aged 30 to 45 with COVID-19, enrolled during active disease. Sequences were obtained from peripheral blood. This chain links TRBV28 with TRBJ2-3, with 9 positions matching TRBD2. The CDR3 DNA reads TGTGCCAGCTTCAAGTTTAGCGGGAGTGGTCACAGCGATACGCAGTATTTT. Translating it yields CASFKFSGSGHSDTQYF.